This T cell receptor beta chain stems from a study of radiotherapy plus CTLA-4 blockade in lung cancer. This clone has just a few counts. The CDR3 covers 15 residues. Germline V gene lookup returns CDR1 LNHDA and CDR2 SQIVND (reference sequence). Trimming at V came to 7 bases and at J to 0 bases, leaving 4 bases not matched to a gene. Here immunoSEQ multiplex PCR was the method, and the copy in TCRdb shows in-frame clones only, minus some. The repertoire holds about 90,000 clones, with roughly four fifths as singletons. Those patients who had chemo-refractory metastatic non-small-cell lung cancer were given focal radiation along with CTLA-4 blockade through ipilimumab.

The chain links TRBV19 to TRBJ1-3, with 9 bases lining up with TRBD1. This clonotype was sampled from a human donor with non-small cell lung cancer that progressed on radiotherapy plus ipilimumab. The sample in question was peripheral blood, obtained from a patient treated with radiotherapy plus ipilimumab. CDR3 protein: CASTRDRDSGNTIYF. In DNA form, the CDR3 reads TGTGCCAGTACCCGGGACAGGGACTCTGGAAACACCATATATTTT.